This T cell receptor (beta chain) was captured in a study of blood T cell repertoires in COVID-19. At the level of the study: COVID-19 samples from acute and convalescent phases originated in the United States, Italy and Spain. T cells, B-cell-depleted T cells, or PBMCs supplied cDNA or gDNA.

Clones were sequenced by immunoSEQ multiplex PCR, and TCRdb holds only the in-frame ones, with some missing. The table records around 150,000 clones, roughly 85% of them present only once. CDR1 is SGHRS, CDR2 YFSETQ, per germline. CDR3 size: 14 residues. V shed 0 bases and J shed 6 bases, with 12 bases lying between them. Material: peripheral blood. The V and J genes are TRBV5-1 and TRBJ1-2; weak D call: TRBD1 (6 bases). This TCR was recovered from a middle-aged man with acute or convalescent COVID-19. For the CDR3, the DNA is TGCGCCAGCAGCTTGGCCTTGCAGGGGAATGGCTACACCTTC. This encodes CASSLALQGNGYTF.